These T cell receptor beta chains were read from a single sample in a study of metastatic and nonmetastatic thyroid tumors. Through MiXCR, TCRdb re-clonotyped the PCR reads. The repertoire holds approximately 6,100 clones, roughly 29% seen once, with around 48% in the top ten. The material sequenced was adjacent normal tissue. Receptor source: a female donor with papillary thyroid cancer or a benign thyroid nodule (not recorded which). Some clones in this sample may be carry-over from other donors' samples. The CDR3 runs from the conserved cysteine through the conserved F or W. The order of the fields is V gene, D gene, clone size, J gene, CDR3 protein, CDR3 DNA. The D gene is left open where the match is weak. Clone size is not always given. Where it is, it says once, few, many or a class for expanded clones.

TRBV11-2	-	once	TRBJ2-1	CASSLSGGIRNEQFF	TGTGCCAGCAGCTTATCAGGCGGGATACGGAATGAGCAGTTCTTC
TRBV6-1	-	-	TRBJ1-3	CASSEAWVEFGNTIYF	TGTGCCAGCAGTGAAGCGTGGGTAGAATTTGGAAACACCATATATTTT
TRBV28	TRBD2	few	TRBJ2-7	CASTSSSGSSYEQYF	TGTGCCAGCACCTCCTCTAGCGGGAGCTCCTACGAGCAGTACTTC
TRBV20-1	TRBD2	-	TRBJ2-7	CSARTSGTPEQYF	TGCAGTGCTAGGACTAGCGGGACTCCGGAGCAGTACTTC
TRBV5-1	-	-	TRBJ1-2	CASSPAGDNYGYTF	TGCGCCAGCAGCCCCGCGGGAGATAACTATGGCTACACCTTC
TRBV6-1	TRBD2	few	TRBJ2-1	CASSETSGRVDEQFF	TGTGCCAGCAGTGAGACTAGCGGCCGGGTGGATGAGCAGTTCTTC
TRBV6-1	TRBD2	-	TRBJ2-1	CASSDQTSGKNEQFF	TGTGCCAGCAGTGATCAAACTAGCGGGAAAAATGAGCAGTTCTTC
TRBV6-1	TRBD1	-	TRBJ1-1	CASSRTGVNTEAFF	TGTGCCAGCAGCCGGACAGGGGTGAACACTGAAGCTTTCTTT
TRBV27	-	few	TRBJ2-4	CASSSTYSVRGKNIQYF	TGTGCCAGCAGTTCTACTTACTCAGTCCGGGGCAAAAACATTCAGTACTTC
TRBV7-6	-	-	TRBJ2-5	CASSYGAVWEETQYF	TGTGCCAGCAGCTACGGCGCGGTTTGGGAAGAGACCCAGTACTTC
TRBV28	TRBD1	-	TRBJ1-6	CASSDRDSLRGTLHF	TGTGCCAGCAGTGATCGGGACAGCTTAAGAGGGACCCTCCACTTT
TRBV27	-	medium-sized	TRBJ2-1	CASSLSGLYNEQFF	TGTGCCAGCAGTTTATCTGGACTGTACAATGAGCAGTTCTTC
TRBV6-2/TRBV6-3	TRBD1	-	TRBJ1-2	CASTHGTGMDGYTF	TGTGCCAGCACCCACGGGACAGGGATGGATGGCTACACCTTC
TRBV5-1	-	medium-sized	TRBJ1-5	CASSPDPNQPQHF	TGCGCCAGCAGCCCCGATCCGAATCAGCCCCAGCATTTT
TRBV19	-	few	TRBJ1-2	CASSGGVYGYTF	TGTGCCAGTAGTGGCGGGGTGTATGGCTACACCTTC
TRBV6-1	-	few	TRBJ2-7	CASSPGRISYEQYF	TGTGCCAGCAGTCCGGGGAGGATCTCCTACGAGCAGTACTTC
TRBV11-3	TRBD1	-	TRBJ2-7	CASSRDRSRSYEQYF	TGTGCCAGTTCCCGGGACAGGAGTAGGTCCTACGAGCAGTACTTC
TRBV18	-	-	TRBJ2-2	CASSPGAGTNTGELFF	TGTGCCAGCTCACCAGGCGCGGGAACGAACACCGGGGAGCTGTTTTTT
TRBV2	-	-	TRBJ2-1	CASRTGSSYNEQFF	TGTGCCAGCAGGACAGGTAGCTCCTACAATGAGCAGTTCTTC
TRBV28	TRBD2	few	TRBJ2-7	CASTSLAGVNEQYF	TGTGCCAGCACCTCCCTAGCGGGGGTTAACGAGCAGTACTTC
TRBV9	-	-	TRBJ1-6	CASSVDGQPNSPLHF	TGTGCCAGCAGCGTAGACGGACAGCCAAATTCACCCCTCCACTTT
TRBV12-3/TRBV12-4	TRBD1	few	TRBJ1-2	CASSLGTGAFGGYTF	TGTGCCAGCAGTTTGGGGACAGGAGCCTTCGGGGGCTACACCTTC
TRBV6-1	-	medium-sized	TRBJ1-1	CASSMDRNTEAFF	TGTGCCAGCAGTATGGACAGGAACACTGAAGCTTTCTTT
TRBV18	TRBD2	-	TRBJ2-7	CASSPRGTTAEQYF	TGTGCCAGCTCACCGCGCGGGACTACTGCCGAGCAGTACTTC
TRBV9	TRBD1	few	TRBJ1-2	CASSGEGQGDYGYTF	TGTGCCAGCAGCGGGGAAGGACAGGGAGACTATGGCTACACCTTC
TRBV2	-	-	TRBJ2-7	CASSYYGPYEQYF	TGTGCCAGCAGTTATTATGGGCCCTACGAGCAGTACTTC
TRBV19	-	few	TRBJ1-1	CASSIGSSNTEAFF	TGTGCCAGTAGTATAGGTAGCTCCAACACTGAAGCTTTCTTT
TRBV4-1	TRBD2	medium-sized	TRBJ2-5	CASSHPGLAGGPYKETQYF	TGCGCCAGCAGCCACCCGGGACTAGCGGGGGGGCCGTACAAAGAGACCCAGTACTTC
TRBV2	-	-	TRBJ1-3	CASRYQDYSGNTIYF	TGTGCCAGCAGGTACCAGGACTACTCTGGAAACACCATATATTTT
TRBV11-3	-	-	TRBJ1-2	CASSLDRAYYGYTF	TGTGCCAGCAGCTTAGACAGGGCGTATTATGGCTACACCTTC
TRBV7-2	-	medium-sized	TRBJ1-2	CASSLSVSYGYTF	TGTGCCAGCAGCTTATCGGTGTCATATGGCTACACCTTC
TRBV12-3/TRBV12-4	-	-	TRBJ1-2	CASSLAGEGYTF	TGTGCCAGCAGTTTAGCAGGGGAAGGCTACACCTTC
TRBV6-1	-	-	TRBJ2-2	CASSEVGDWELFF	TGTGCCAGCAGTGAAGTCGGAGACTGGGAGCTGTTTTTT
TRBV11-2	-	-	TRBJ2-3	CASSSSSGVGRTQYF	TGTGCCAGCAGCTCCTCTTCGGGAGTAGGTCGTACGCAGTATTTT
TRBV11-2	-	once	TRBJ2-7	CASSLGPVYEQYF	TGTGCCAGCAGCTTAGGGCCCGTATACGAGCAGTACTTC
TRBV20-1	-	-	TRBJ2-7	CSARGTAYSYEQYF	TGCAGTGCTAGAGGGACAGCCTATTCCTACGAGCAGTACTTC
TRBV5-6	TRBD1	medium-sized	TRBJ2-3	CASSLKGQGMRDTQYF	TGTGCCAGCAGCCTAAAGGGACAGGGGATGAGGGATACGCAGTATTTT
TRBV9	-	medium-sized	TRBJ1-2	CASSADGGYYGYTF	TGTGCCAGCAGCGCGGATGGCGGATACTATGGCTACACCTTC
TRBV20-1	TRBD2	-	TRBJ2-2	CSAQRPSGDTGELFF	TGCAGTGCTCAACGCCCTAGCGGAGACACCGGGGAGCTGTTTTTT
TRBV4-2	-	few	TRBJ2-5	CASSQAEGVQETQYF	TGTGCCAGCAGCCAAGCCGAAGGGGTCCAAGAGACCCAGTACTTC
TRBV19	-	few	TRBJ1-2	CASSPPLGGDYGYTF	TGTGCCAGTAGTCCGCCGTTAGGGGGGGACTATGGCTACACCTTC
TRBV11-2	-	-	TRBJ2-7	CASSLDRGGTYEQYF	TGTGCCAGCAGCCTCGACAGGGGAGGGACCTACGAGCAGTACTTC
TRBV14	-	many	TRBJ2-3	CASSPRTSTDTQYF	TGTGCCAGCAGCCCAAGGACTAGCACAGATACGCAGTATTTT
TRBV2	TRBD1	medium-sized	TRBJ2-2	CASRDSTNTGELFF	TGTGCCAGCCGGGACAGTACGAACACCGGGGAGCTGTTTTTT
TRBV27	TRBD1	-	TRBJ2-1	CASSTGQGNRHEQFF	TGTGCCAGCAGTACCGGACAGGGGAATCGCCATGAGCAGTTCTTC
TRBV28	TRBD1	few	TRBJ1-3	CATETGNGNTIYF	TGTGCCACCGAGACAGGGAATGGAAACACCATATATTTT
TRBV5-1	-	-	TRBJ1-1	CASSLDFTPNTEAFF	TGCGCCAGCAGCTTGGACTTTACTCCGAACACTGAAGCTTTCTTT
TRBV4-1	-	-	TRBJ2-1	CASSQVRSGEQFF	TGCGCCAGCAGCCAAGTTAGGAGCGGGGAGCAGTTCTTC
TRBV27	TRBD1	-	TRBJ2-1	CASSSPGQGYNEQFF	TGTGCCAGCAGCTCTCCGGGACAGGGATACAATGAGCAGTTCTTC
TRBV20-1	TRBD1	-	TRBJ1-5	CSARMGQKNQPQHF	TGCAGTGCTAGGATGGGACAGAAAAATCAGCCCCAGCATTTT